This is a list of T cell receptor beta chains from one sample in a study of CD8 T cells in ankylosing spondylitis. TCRdb redid the calling of the 5' RACE reads with MiXCR, one entry per CDR3 protein. This repertoire shows about 800,000 distinct CDR3 sequences, approximately 10% found once; its top ten account for more than 0.5%. The sequenced sample was blood, either unsorted or a sorted T cell fraction (not recorded which). The receptors derive from a male donor with ankylosing spondylitis. The conserved cysteine and the conserved F or W are not part of the CDR3 here. The size field is filled for only some rows; it gives once, few, many or a size class.

V,J,size,CDR3
TRBV10-3,TRBJ2-7,-,ATGQKYEQY
TRBV12-3/TRBV12-4,TRBJ1-2,many,ASTETGGSISGYT
TRBV5-1,TRBJ2-2,-,ASSRGTAEGGELF
TRBV20-1,TRBJ2-1,few,SAAGTSGLGIPF
TRBV20-1,TRBJ1-2,few,SASVGWGYT
TRBV10-3,TRBJ2-5,-,AISGLAGGGTQY
TRBV20-1,TRBJ2-7,few,SAPAANRLGYEQY
TRBV20-1,TRBJ1-6,many,SAREWGSDSPLH
TRBV6-2/TRBV6-3,TRBJ2-1,few,ASIGRGAREQF
TRBV5-1,TRBJ2-1,few,ASSRTTGGPIYNEQF
TRBV20-1,TRBJ2-1,many,SAPGAFYNEQF
TRBV10-3,TRBJ2-5,many,ATLSPQGQETQY
TRBV20-1,TRBJ1-1,few,SARGGRSF
TRBV4-3,TRBJ1-1,few,ASSQENRLNTEAF
TRBV27,TRBJ2-3,few,ASTPGTSGTDTQY
TRBV7-2,TRBJ2-1,-,ASSFQNRVQF
TRBV15,TRBJ2-7,-,ATSRQEMIYEQY
TRBV9,TRBJ1-3,-,ASSAAARGGNTIY
TRBV20-1,TRBJ2-7,-,SARQTGINYEQY
TRBV6-5,TRBJ2-3,few,ASSYQSSGTDTQY
TRBV5-1,TRBJ1-1,-,ASSLEGQGSEAF
TRBV5-1,TRBJ2-1,few,ASSLQWGHPYNEQF
TRBV27,TRBJ1-2,many,ASSDGTENGYT
TRBV5-1,TRBJ2-5,few,ASSSWTFQETQY
TRBV6-1,TRBJ1-2,-,ASSTGTGPYGYT
TRBV20-1,TRBJ2-1,-,SASRTSGRAEEQF
TRBV6-1,TRBJ2-7,-,ASSRTLAGRAYEQY
TRBV24-1,TRBJ2-5,few,ATSDSSGFQETQY
TRBV6-1,TRBJ1-3,-,ASKGFPIHTIY
TRBV6-2/TRBV6-3,TRBJ2-7,-,ASRLRGPGLYEQY
TRBV4-2,TRBJ2-1,many,ASSQVGDNNEQF
TRBV18,TRBJ2-7,few,ASSQATSGISEQY
TRBV7-9,TRBJ2-1,-,ASSRRDREVIIYEQF
TRBV20-1,TRBJ1-4,few,SSTDRDAEKLF
TRBV10-3,TRBJ2-5,few,AISESRQEEETQY
TRBV20-1,TRBJ1-5,many,SARDTGPLWGDQPQH
TRBV6-2/TRBV6-3,TRBJ2-5,-,ASSLEGPDRGRETQY
TRBV29-1,TRBJ1-4,many,SVGDSTNEKLF
TRBV11-2,TRBJ2-5,-,ASSLFPRETQY
TRBV20-1,TRBJ2-1,many,SARDPLSSYNEQF
TRBV10-3,TRBJ2-7,many,AISGTGPHEQY
TRBV6-6,TRBJ1-1,many,ASKAGQGTEAF
TRBV7-2,TRBJ2-5,many,ASSLAPGETQY
TRBV6-1,TRBJ1-2,-,ASGRANRLYGYT
TRBV20-1,TRBJ1-6,many,SARSRSSPLH
TRBV12-3/TRBV12-4,TRBJ2-1,many,ATGQGYYNEQF
TRBV4-1,TRBJ2-1,few,ASSQSLMNSYNEQF
TRBV20-1,TRBJ2-2,-,SASHSWTGELF
TRBV5-1,TRBJ1-1,few,ASSSEARHTEAF
TRBV28,TRBJ2-2,-,ASIPGGSPNTGELF
TRBV30,TRBJ2-3,-,AWSPPGGRGTDTQY
TRBV5-4,TRBJ2-3,-,ASSFEAWGTDTQY
TRBV10-3,TRBJ2-7,-,ASGGVREIYEQY
TRBV27,TRBJ1-2,-,ASKSRSKDYGYT
TRBV6-4,TRBJ1-2,-,ASSDGGQLGNYGYT